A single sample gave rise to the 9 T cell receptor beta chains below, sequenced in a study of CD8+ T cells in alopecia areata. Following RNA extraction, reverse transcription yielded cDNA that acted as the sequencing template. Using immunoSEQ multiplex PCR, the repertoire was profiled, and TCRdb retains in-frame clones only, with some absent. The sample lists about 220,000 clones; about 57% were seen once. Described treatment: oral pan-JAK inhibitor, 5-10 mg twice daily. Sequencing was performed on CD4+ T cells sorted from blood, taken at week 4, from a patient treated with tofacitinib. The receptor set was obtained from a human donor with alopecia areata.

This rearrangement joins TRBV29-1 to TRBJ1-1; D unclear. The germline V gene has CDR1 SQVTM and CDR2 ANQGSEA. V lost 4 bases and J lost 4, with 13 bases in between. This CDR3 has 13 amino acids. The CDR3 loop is CSVVPHRGTEAFF. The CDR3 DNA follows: TGCAGCGTTGTGCCCCATAGAGGCACTGAAGCTTTCTTT.

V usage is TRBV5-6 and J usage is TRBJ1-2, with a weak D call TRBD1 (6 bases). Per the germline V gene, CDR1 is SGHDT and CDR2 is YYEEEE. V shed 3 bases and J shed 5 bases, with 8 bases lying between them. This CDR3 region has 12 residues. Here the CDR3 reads CASSSDSYGYTF. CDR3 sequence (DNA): TGTGCCAGCAGCTCGGACAGTTATGGCTACACCTTC.

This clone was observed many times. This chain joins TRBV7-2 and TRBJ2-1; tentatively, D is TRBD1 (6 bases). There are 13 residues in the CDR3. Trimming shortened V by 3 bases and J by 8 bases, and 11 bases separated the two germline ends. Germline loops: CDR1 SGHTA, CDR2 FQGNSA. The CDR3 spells CASSFIQGDEQFF. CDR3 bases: TGTGCCAGCAGCTTTATACAGGGAGATGAGCAGTTCTTC.

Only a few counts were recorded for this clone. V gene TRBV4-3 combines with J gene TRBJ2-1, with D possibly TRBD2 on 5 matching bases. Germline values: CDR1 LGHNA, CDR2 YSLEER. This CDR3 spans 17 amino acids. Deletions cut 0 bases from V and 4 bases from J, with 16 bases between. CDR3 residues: CASSQDSHPDSYNEQFF. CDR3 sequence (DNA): TGCGCCAGCAGCCAAGATTCCCACCCGGACTCATACAATGAGCAGTTCTTC.

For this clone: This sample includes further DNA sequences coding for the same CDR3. This chain's CDR3 is CSVRQGAYEQYF. Here the CDR3 DNA reads TGCAGCGTGAGACAGGGGGCCTACGAGCAGTACTTC. The chain recombines TRBV29-1 with TRBJ2-7; the match to TRBD1 covers 9 bases. The CDR3 consists of 12 residues. Germline CDR1 reads SQVTM; CDR2 reads ANQGSEA. The V gene end was trimmed by 6 bases and the J gene end by 2 bases; junction bases not matched to a gene: 2.

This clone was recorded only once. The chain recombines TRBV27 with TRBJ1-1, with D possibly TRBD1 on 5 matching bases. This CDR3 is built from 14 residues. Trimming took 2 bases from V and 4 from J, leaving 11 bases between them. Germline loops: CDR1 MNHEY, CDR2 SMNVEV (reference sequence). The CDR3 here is CASSLQGGGTEAFF. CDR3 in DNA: TGTGCCAGCAGTTTACAGGGCGGCGGCACTGAAGCTTTCTTT.

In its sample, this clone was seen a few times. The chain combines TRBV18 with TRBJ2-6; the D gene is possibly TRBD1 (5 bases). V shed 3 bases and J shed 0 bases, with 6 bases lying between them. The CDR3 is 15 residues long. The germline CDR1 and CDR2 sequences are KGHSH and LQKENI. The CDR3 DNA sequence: TGTGCCAGCTCACCCCAGGGCTCTGGGGCCAACGTCCTGACTTTC. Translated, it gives CASSPQGSGANVLTF.

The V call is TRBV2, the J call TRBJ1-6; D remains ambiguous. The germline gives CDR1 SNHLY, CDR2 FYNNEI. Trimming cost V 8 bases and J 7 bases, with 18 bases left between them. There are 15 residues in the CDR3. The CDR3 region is CASHLREVRNSPLHF. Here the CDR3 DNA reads TGTGCCAGCCATCTTAGGGAAGTCCGAAATTCACCCCTCCACTTT.

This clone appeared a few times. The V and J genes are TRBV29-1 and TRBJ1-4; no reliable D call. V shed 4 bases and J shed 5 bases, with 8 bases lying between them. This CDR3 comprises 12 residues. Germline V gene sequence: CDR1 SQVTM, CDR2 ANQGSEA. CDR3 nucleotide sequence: TGCAGCGTTGGGGGATTAAATGAAAAACTGTTTTTT. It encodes CSVGGLNEKLFF. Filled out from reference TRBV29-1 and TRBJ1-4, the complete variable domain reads SAVISQKPSRDICQRGTSLTIQCQVDSQVTMMFWYRQQPGQSLTLIATANQGSEATYESGFVIDKFPISRPNLTFSTLTVSNMSPEDSSIYLCSVGGLNEKLFFGSGTQLSVL.